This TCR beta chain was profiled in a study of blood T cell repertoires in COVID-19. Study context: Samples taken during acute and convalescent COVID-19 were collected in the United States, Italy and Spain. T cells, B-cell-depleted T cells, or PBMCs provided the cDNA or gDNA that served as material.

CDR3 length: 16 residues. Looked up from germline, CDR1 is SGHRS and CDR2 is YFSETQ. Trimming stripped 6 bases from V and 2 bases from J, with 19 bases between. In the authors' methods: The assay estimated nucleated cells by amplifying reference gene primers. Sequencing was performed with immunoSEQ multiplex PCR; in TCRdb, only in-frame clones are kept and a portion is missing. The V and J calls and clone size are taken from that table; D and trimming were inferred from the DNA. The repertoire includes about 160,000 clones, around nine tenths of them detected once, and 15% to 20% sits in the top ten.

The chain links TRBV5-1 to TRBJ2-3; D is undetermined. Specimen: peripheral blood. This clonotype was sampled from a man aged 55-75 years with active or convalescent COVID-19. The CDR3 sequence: CASNAYRLSDTDTQYF. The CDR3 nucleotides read TGCGCCAGCAACGCCTACCGACTGAGCGACACAGATACGCAGTATTTT. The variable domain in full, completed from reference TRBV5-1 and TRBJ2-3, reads KAGVTQTPRYLIKTRGQQVTLSCSPISGHRSVSWYQQTPGQGLQFLFEYFSETQRNKGNFPGRFSGRQFSNSRSEMNVSTLELGDSALYLCASNAYRLSDTDTQYFGPGTRLTVL.